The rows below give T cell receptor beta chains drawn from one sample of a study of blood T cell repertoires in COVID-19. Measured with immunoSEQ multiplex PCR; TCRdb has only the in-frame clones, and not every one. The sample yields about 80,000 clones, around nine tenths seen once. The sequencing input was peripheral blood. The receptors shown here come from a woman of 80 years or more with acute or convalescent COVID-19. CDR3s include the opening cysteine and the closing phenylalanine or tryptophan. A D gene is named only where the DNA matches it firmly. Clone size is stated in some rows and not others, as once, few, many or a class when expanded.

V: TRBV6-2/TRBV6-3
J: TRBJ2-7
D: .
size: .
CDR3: CASSTHSYEQYF
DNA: TGTGCCAGCAGTACTCATTCCTACGAGCAGTACTTC

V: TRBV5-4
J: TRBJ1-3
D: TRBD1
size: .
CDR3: CASSTGQGKFAGNTIYF
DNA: TGTGCCAGCAGCACTGGACAGGGAAAGTTCGCTGGAAACACCATATATTTT

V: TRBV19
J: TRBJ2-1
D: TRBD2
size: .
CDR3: CASSTGLALNNEQFF
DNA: TGTGCCAGTAGCACGGGACTAGCGTTAAACAATGAGCAGTTCTTC

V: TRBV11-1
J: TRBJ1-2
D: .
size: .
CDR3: CASSPLLPYGYTF
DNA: TGTGCCAGCAGCCCCCTACTCCCCTATGGCTACACCTTC

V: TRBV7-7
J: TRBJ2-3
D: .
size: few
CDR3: CASSDQGGDTQYF
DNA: TGTGCTAGCAGCGACCAGGGTGGGGATACGCAGTATTTT

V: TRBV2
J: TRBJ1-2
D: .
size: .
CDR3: CASSLVQGENYGYTF
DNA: TGTGCCAGCAGTCTAGTGCAGGGCGAGAACTATGGCTACACCTTC

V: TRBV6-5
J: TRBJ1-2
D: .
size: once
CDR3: CASSTPGTPYGYTF
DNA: TGTGCCAGCAGTACCCCCGGGACACCCTATGGCTACACCTTC

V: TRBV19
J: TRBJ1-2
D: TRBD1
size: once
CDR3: CASSRRTGGNSGDGYTF
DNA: TGTGCCAGTAGTAGGCGGACAGGGGGCAATTCCGGGGATGGCTACACCTTC

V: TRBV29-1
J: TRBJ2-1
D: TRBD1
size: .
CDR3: CSVDRGIEQFF
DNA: TGCAGCGTGGACAGGGGTATTGAGCAGTTCTTC

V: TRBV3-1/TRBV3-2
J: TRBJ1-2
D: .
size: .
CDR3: CASSQVTERGYGYTF
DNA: TGTGCCAGCAGCCAGGTGACAGAAAGGGGGTATGGCTACACCTTC

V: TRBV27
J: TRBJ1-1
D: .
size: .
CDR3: CASSLGGVGGAGQTEAFF
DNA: TGTGCCAGCAGTTTAGGGGGTGTTGGTGGGGCGGGGCAGACTGAAGCTTTCTTT

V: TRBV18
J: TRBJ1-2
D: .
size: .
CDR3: CASSPDTHAYGYTF
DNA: TGTGCCAGCTCCCCGGACACCCACGCCTATGGCTACACCTTC

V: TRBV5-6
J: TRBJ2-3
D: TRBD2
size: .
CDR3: CASSFIAGSTDTQYF
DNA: TGTGCCAGCAGCTTCATAGCGGGTAGCACAGATACGCAGTATTTT

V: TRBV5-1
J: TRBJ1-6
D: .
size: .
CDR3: CASSDGTFTTTERNSPLHF
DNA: TGCGCCAGCAGCGATGGGACATTCACAACGACTGAGCGTAATTCACCCCTCCACTTT

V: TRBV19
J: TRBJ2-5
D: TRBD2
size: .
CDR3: CASSSSGGLQETQYF
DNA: TGTGCCAGTAGTAGCAGCGGGGGACTCCAAGAGACCCAGTACTTC

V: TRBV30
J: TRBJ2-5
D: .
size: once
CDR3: CAWSVLPETQYF
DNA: TGTGCCTGGAGTGTACTCCCAGAGACCCAGTACTTC

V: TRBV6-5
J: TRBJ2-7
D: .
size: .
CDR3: CASRTSIYEQYF
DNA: TGTGCCAGCAGAACCAGTATTTACGAGCAGTACTTC

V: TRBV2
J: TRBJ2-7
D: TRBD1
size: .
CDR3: CASSFRGQGYEQYF
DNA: TGTGCCAGCAGCTTCCGGGGACAGGGTTACGAGCAGTACTTC

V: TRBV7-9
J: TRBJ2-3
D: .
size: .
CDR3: CASSKQGWDHTDTQYF
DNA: TGTGCCAGCAGCAAACAGGGATGGGACCACACAGATACGCAGTATTTT

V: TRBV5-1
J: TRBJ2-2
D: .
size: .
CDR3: CASSLISGVNTGELFF
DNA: TGCGCCAGCAGCTTAATATCAGGGGTCAACACCGGGGAGCTGTTTTTT

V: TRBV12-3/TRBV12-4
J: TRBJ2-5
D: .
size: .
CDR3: CASSLQGQETQYF
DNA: TGTGCCAGCAGCCTACAGGGCCAAGAGACCCAGTACTTC

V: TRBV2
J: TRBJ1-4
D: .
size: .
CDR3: CASTQDATNEKLFF
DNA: TGTGCCAGCACCCAGGATGCAACTAATGAAAAACTGTTTTTT

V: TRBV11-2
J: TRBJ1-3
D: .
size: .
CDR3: CASSWAPSGASGNTIYF
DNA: TGTGCCAGCAGCTGGGCCCCCTCAGGGGCTTCTGGAAACACCATATATTTT

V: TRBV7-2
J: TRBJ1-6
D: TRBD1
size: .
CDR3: CASSADRRISPLHF
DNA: TGTGCCAGCAGCGCGGACAGGAGAATTTCACCCCTCCACTTT

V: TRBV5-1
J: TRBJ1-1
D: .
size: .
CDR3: CASSGRQSSTEAFF
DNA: TGCGCCAGCAGCGGACGACAGAGCTCCACTGAAGCTTTCTTT

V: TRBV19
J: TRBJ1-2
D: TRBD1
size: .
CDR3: CASRNDRGEGYGYTF
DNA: TGTGCCAGTAGAAACGACAGGGGAGAAGGCTATGGCTACACCTTC

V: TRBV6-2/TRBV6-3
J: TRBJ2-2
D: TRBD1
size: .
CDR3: CASSKGATGELFF
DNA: TGTGCCAGCAGTAAGGGGGCCACCGGGGAGCTGTTTTTT

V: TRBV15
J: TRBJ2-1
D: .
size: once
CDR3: CATSRDQRRRNEQFF
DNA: TGTGCCACCAGCAGAGACCAGCGCAGGAGGAATGAGCAGTTCTTC

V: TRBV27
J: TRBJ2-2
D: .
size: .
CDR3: CASSLQGPTGELFF
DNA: TGTGCCAGCAGTTTACAGGGTCCCACCGGGGAGCTGTTTTTT

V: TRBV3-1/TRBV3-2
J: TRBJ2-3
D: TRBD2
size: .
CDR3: CASSRYRLAGGTDTQYF
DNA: TGTGCCAGCAGCCGATATCGGCTAGCGGGTGGGACGGATACGCAGTATTTT

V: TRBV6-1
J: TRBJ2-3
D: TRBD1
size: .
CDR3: CASSEAWTGLTDTQYF
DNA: TGTGCCAGCAGTGAAGCGTGGACAGGTCTCACAGATACGCAGTATTTT

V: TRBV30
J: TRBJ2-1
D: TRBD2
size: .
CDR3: CAWTAGGSLREQFF
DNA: TGTGCCTGGACCGCGGGAGGCTCCCTCCGGGAGCAGTTCTTC

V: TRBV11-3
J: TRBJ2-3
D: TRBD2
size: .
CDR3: CASSLATSGGPTDTQYF
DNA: TGTGCCAGCAGCTTAGCGACTAGCGGGGGACCCACAGATACGCAGTATTTT

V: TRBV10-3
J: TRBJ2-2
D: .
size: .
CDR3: CAISDSTGELFF
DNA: TGTGCCATCAGTGACAGCACCGGGGAGCTGTTTTTT

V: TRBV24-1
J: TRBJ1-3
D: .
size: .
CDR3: CATSDNPQEGRGNTIYF
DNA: TGTGCCACCAGTGATAACCCTCAGGAGGGGAGGGGAAACACCATATATTTT

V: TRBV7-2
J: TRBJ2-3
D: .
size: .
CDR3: CASSLGGALDTQYF
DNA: TGTGCCAGCAGCCTTGGAGGGGCCCTGGATACGCAGTATTTT

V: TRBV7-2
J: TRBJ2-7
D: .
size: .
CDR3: CASSAAGYSYEQYF
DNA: TGTGCCAGCAGCGCGGCCGGTTACTCCTACGAGCAGTACTTC

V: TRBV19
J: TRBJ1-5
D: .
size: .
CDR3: CASSGSGGNLQPQHF
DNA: TGTGCCAGTAGTGGGAGTGGTGGTAATTTGCAGCCCCAGCATTTT

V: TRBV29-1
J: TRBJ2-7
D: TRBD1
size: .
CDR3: CSVADRGQGEQYF
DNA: TGCAGCGTTGCCGACAGGGGGCAAGGCGAGCAGTACTTC

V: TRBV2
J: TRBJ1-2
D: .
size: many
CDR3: CASSEAGLSTGGYTF
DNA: TGTGCCAGCAGTGAAGCGGGACTATCAACGGGTGGCTACACCTTC

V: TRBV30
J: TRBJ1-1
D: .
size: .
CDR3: CAWAPGNTEAFF
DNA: TGTGCCTGGGCCCCCGGGAACACTGAAGCTTTCTTT

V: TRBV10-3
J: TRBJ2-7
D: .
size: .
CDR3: CAISESGQEGEQYF
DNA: TGTGCCATCAGTGAGTCAGGTCAAGAGGGCGAGCAGTACTTC

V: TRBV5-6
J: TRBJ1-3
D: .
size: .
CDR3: CASSLTGGAGNTIYF
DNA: TGTGCCAGCAGCTTGACGGGCGGGGCTGGAAACACCATATATTTT

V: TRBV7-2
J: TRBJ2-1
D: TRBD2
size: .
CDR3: CASSLAERGGRAEQFF
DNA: TGTGCCAGCAGCTTAGCCGAGCGGGGGGGCCGGGCTGAGCAGTTCTTC

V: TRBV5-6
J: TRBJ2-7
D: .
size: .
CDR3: CASSLAWQNEQYF
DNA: TGTGCCAGCAGCTTGGCTTGGCAGAACGAGCAGTACTTC

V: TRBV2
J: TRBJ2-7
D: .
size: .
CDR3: CASSPAAYEQYF
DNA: TGTGCCAGCAGTCCCGCAGCCTACGAGCAGTACTTC

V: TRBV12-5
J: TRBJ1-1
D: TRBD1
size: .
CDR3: CASAPGQASEAFF
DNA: TGTGCTAGTGCCCCCGGACAGGCGTCTGAAGCTTTCTTT